This T cell receptor (beta chain) was profiled in a study of OX40 agonist ivuxolimab in advanced cancers. The data were produced by immunoSEQ multiplex PCR, yet TCRdb's version contains in-frame clones alone and is incomplete. The sample lists approximately 100,000 clones, about nine tenths seen once, with 0.4% to 0.6% in the top ten. V shed 7 bases and J 6 bases; nucleotides not matched to a gene: 14. CDR3 size: 15 residues. Germline CDR1 and CDR2: MDHEN and SYDVKM. This clone was counted a few times. The TCR was taken from an adult with an advanced solid tumor such as melanoma, head and neck, liver or kidney cancer. V gene TRBV28 combines with J gene TRBJ1-2; 7 nucleotides align to TRBD1. The sample here was CD4+ or CD8+ T cells sorted from blood, taken in a trial of the OX40 agonist ivuxolimab. The CDR3 bases are TGTGCCAGCACCCCAAGAGGGCGGCAGGGGGATGGCTACACCTTC. Its protein product is CASTPRGRQGDGYTF.